The next 30 T cell receptor beta chains were all read from a single sample in a study of cytotoxic CD8 clonotypes in ibrutinib-treated CLL. Clones were read by immunoSEQ multiplex PCR, and TCRdb kept only the in-frame ones, dropping some. This sample has 200,000 or so clones, with just under 80% found just once. This material consisted of PBMCs, taken after 12 months of ibrutinib treatment. The receptors stem from a human donor with chronic lymphocytic leukemia.

V is TRBV10-1 and J is TRBJ2-1, with 9 bases aligning to TRBD2. Per the germline V gene, CDR1 is WNHNN and CDR2 is SYGVQD (reference sequence). The CDR3 totals 16 residues. V gave up 4 bases and J gave up 9 bases; unmatched junction bases: 13. CDR3 sequence (DNA): TGCGCCAGCAGTGTAGGAGCCGGGACTAGCCGGCGTGAGCAGTTCTTC. Residues: CASSVGAGTSRREQFF.

This clone was counted a few times. The chain is built from TRBV7-8 and TRBJ2-5; D remains unclear. V lost 3 bases, J lost 3 bases, and 2 bases lay in between. The CDR3 length is 11 residues. Germline values: CDR1 SGHVS, CDR2 FQNEAQ. CDR3 in amino acids: CASSLKETQYF. The CDR3 DNA reads TGTGCCAGCAGCTTGAAAGAGACCCAGTACTTC.

J is TRBJ2-6 and V is TRBV27; no definite D call. Germline V gene lookup returns CDR1 MNHEY and CDR2 SMNVEV (reference sequence). The CDR3 totals 14 residues. With 2 bases removed from V and 0 bases from J, the gap between germline ends came to 2 bases. CDR3 sequence (DNA): TGTGCCAGCAGTTTACTCTCTGGGGCCAACGTCCTGACTTTC. Translating it yields CASSLLSGANVLTF.

The chain is built from TRBV7-6 and TRBJ2-3; 9 bases are shared with TRBD2. Germline V gene lookup returns CDR1 SGHVS and CDR2 FNYEAQ. J lost 0 bases, V lost 5 bases, and 9 bases had no gene match. The length of the CDR3 is 17 residues. CDR3 coding DNA: TGTGCCAGCAGCCGACCCGCGGGAGGGGAAAGCACAGATACGCAGTATTTT. Protein sequence: CASSRPAGGESTDTQYF.

V usage is TRBV27 and J usage is TRBJ2-3; weak D call: TRBD2 (5 bases). Germline loops: CDR1 MNHEY, CDR2 SMNVEV (reference sequence). The germline V and J ends were trimmed by 6 bases and 2 bases, with 24 bases remaining between them. The CDR3 is 18 residues long. The CDR3 is CASSPTPPRTFITDTQYF. CDR3 DNA sequence: TGTGCCAGCAGCCCTACACCCCCTAGGACTTTTATCACAGATACGCAGTATTTT.

V is TRBV2 and J is TRBJ1-1; no firm D call. Trimming took 4 bases from V and 7 from J, leaving 7 bases between them. Germline assignment: CDR1 SNHLY and CDR2 FYNNEI. The CDR3 spans 11 residues. The CDR3 region is CASSVLLEAFF. CDR3 nucleotides: TGTGCCAGCAGTGTCCTCCTTGAAGCTTTCTTT.

This clone was seen only a few times. J is TRBJ1-5 and V is TRBV2, with a possible D match to TRBD1 (5 bases). The CDR3 sequence is 15 residues long. From germline, CDR1 is SNHLY and CDR2 FYNNEI. The V and J ends lost 6 bases and 2 bases respectively, with 14 bases between them. CDR3 nucleotides: TGTGCCAGCAGCCTAGACAGTAGGGGCAATCAGCCCCAGCATTTT. This translates into CASSLDSRGNQPQHF.

The chain carries TRBV10-3 and TRBJ2-3; the D gene is possibly TRBD1 (5 bases). V was clipped by 6 bases and J by 3 bases, with 13 bases between them. The CDR3 is made up of 14 amino acids. Germline V gene sequence: CDR1 ENHRY, CDR2 SYGVKD. CDR3 in amino acids: CAIRGIRETDTQYF. Here the CDR3 DNA reads TGTGCCATCAGAGGGATCAGGGAAACAGATACGCAGTATTTT.

This clone was recorded once. The chain uses TRBV6-6 and TRBJ2-1; 7 bases map to TRBD2. The length of the CDR3 is 15 residues. Germline V CDR1 and CDR2: MNHNY, SVGAGI (reference sequence). Losses at the gene ends were 5 bases for V and 6 bases for J; bases not matched to a gene: 10. CDR3 loop: CASSIRDYGPNEQFF. CDR3 bases: TGTGCCAGCAGTATCCGGGACTATGGCCCCAATGAGCAGTTCTTC.

The chain is built from TRBV6-4 and TRBJ2-3, with a possible D match to TRBD1 (7 bases). V lost 6 bases, J lost 2 bases, and 18 bases lay in between. The V gene's germline CDR1 is MRHNA and CDR2 SNTAGT. The CDR3 runs to 16 residues. CDR3 sequence: CASSATRDSHTDTQYF. The CDR3 DNA sequence: TGTGCCAGCAGCGCGACTAGGGACAGCCACACAGATACGCAGTATTTT.

The chain carries TRBV9 and TRBJ2-2; possible D gene TRBD2, 5 bases. CDR1 and CDR2 (germline): SGDLS, YYNGEE. The CDR3 covers 15 residues. V was clipped by 2 bases and J by 4 bases, with 12 bases between them. The DNA for the CDR3 is TGTGCCAGCAGCGTTAGAGGGTCCAGCACCGGGGAGCTGTTTTTT. It specifies CASSVRGSSTGELFF.

The V call is TRBV10-2, the J call TRBJ2-2; a possible D gene is TRBD2 (6 bases). This CDR3 has 13 amino acids. Germline V gene sequence: CDR1 WSHSY, CDR2 SAAADI. V lost 8 bases and J lost 0, with 7 bases in between. The CDR3, as DNA: TGCGCCAGCCGACTAGCGAACACCGGGGAGCTGTTTTTT. Encoded protein: CASRLANTGELFF.

V and J are TRBV6-1 and TRBJ2-1, with D possibly TRBD2 on 5 matching bases. CDR3 length: 13 amino acids. Germline V gene lookup returns CDR1 MNHNS and CDR2 SASEGT. The germline V and J ends were trimmed by 4 bases and 5 bases, with 9 bases remaining between them. This CDR3 reads CASSGAGNNEQFF. The CDR3 region has the DNA TGTGCCAGCAGTGGGGCCGGGAACAATGAGCAGTTCTTC.

This clone appeared a single time. The chain carries TRBV7-2 and TRBJ2-3; D remains unclear. Germline values: CDR1 SGHTA, CDR2 FQGNSA. The V end lost 5 bases, the J end lost 1 base, and 7 bases lay between the germline ends. CDR3 length equals 13 residues. The CDR3 DNA follows: TGTGCCAGCAGCAGGAGTGGCACAGATACGCAGTATTTT. Translation gives CASSRSGTDTQYF.

This clone was observed a handful of times. The rearrangement uses TRBV5-1 and TRBJ2-7; D perhaps matches TRBD2 (5 bases). Between the trimmed V and J ends, which lost 0 bases and 2 bases, there was a span of 9 bases. The CDR3 has 14 amino acids. From germline, CDR1 is SGHRS and CDR2 YFSETQ. In nucleotides, the CDR3 is TGCGCCAGCAGCTTGGGAGGGCCTACCTACGAGCAGTACTTC. It encodes CASSLGGPTYEQYF.

The chain has TRBV19 and TRBJ1-3, with D hard to call. The CDR3 loop spans 13 amino acids. The V end was cut by 3 bases, the J end by 4 bases, with 7 bases between. Looked up from germline, CDR1 is LNHDA and CDR2 is SQIVND (reference sequence). The CDR3 reads CASSIHNGNTIYF. The CDR3 DNA is TGTGCCAGTAGTATCCACAACGGAAACACCATATATTTT.

The chain carries TRBV7-9 and TRBJ1-2, with D possibly matching TRBD1 (5 bases). CDR1 is SEHNR and CDR2 is FQNEAQ in the germline V gene (reference sequence). V was shortened by 5 bases and J by 10 bases, with 11 bases between the two germline ends. This CDR3 is 11 amino acids long. DNA for the CDR3: TGTGCCAGCAGCGCCGGGACTCTCTACACCTTC. It translates to CASSAGTLYTF.

This rearrangement joins TRBV7-9 to TRBJ2-7; D may be TRBD1 or TRBD2 (5 bases each). V was shortened by 6 bases and J by 1 base, with 10 bases between the two germline ends. The CDR3 consists of 13 residues. The V gene's germline CDR1 is SEHNR and CDR2 FQNEAQ (reference sequence). CDR3 sequence: CASRGTDSYEQYF. CDR3 coding DNA: TGTGCCAGCAGGGGGACGGATTCCTACGAGCAGTACTTC.

The V call is TRBV28, the J call TRBJ2-7; D perhaps matches TRBD2 (6 bases). The germline gives CDR1 MDHEN, CDR2 SYDVKM. There are 15 residues in the CDR3. The V and J ends lost 1 base and 3 bases respectively, with 13 bases between them. CDR3 sequence (DNA): TGTGCCAGCAGTTTATTGGGTGGGGGGAACTACGAGCAGTACTTC. As protein: CASSLLGGGNYEQYF.

The chain combines TRBV5-1 with TRBJ1-3; D may be TRBD1 (5 bases). Germline loops: CDR1 SGHRS, CDR2 YFSETQ. Trimming stripped 4 bases from V and 2 bases from J, with 13 bases between. This CDR3 is 15 amino acids long. The CDR3 DNA reads as TGCGCCAGCAGCCATTGGATGGGACCTGGAAACACCATATATTTT. Translating it yields CASSHWMGPGNTIYF.

This clone appeared many times. The rearrangement uses TRBV21-1 and TRBJ2-1; TRBD2, the D gene given by the table, was not confirmed from the DNA. TRBV21-1 is recorded as a pseudogene. CDR3 length: 15 residues. The CDR3 protein is CAHAPTSGIGDEQFF. CDR3 DNA: TGTGCCCACGCCCCCACTAGCGGGATTGGGGATGAGCAGTTCTTC.

V and J are TRBV6-5 and TRBJ1-2; 10 bases line up with TRBD1. The CDR3 is 16 residues long. The V and J ends lost 3 bases and 2 bases, in that order; junction bases with no gene match: 6. Germline V CDR1 and CDR2: MNHEY, SVGAGI. This chain's CDR3 is CASSYFGQGGNYGYTF. The CDR3 DNA sequence: TGTGCCAGCAGTTATTTCGGACAGGGGGGCAACTATGGCTACACCTTC.

The gene calls are TRBV7-9 and TRBJ2-7, with D possibly matching TRBD1 (6 bases). The germline V gene encodes CDR1 SEHNR and CDR2 FQNEAQ (reference sequence). V lost 3 bases and J lost 1, with 13 bases in between. The CDR3 is 15 residues long. In nucleotides, the CDR3 is TGTGCCAGCAGCTTTGGCCGGGACATTTCCTACGAGCAGTACTTC. Its protein product is CASSFGRDISYEQYF.

This clone was seen only a few times. The rearrangement links TRBV27 to TRBJ2-7; D call uncertain. The length of the CDR3 is 12 residues. CDR1 is MNHEY and CDR2 is SMNVEV in the germline V gene (reference sequence). V was clipped by 4 bases and J by 0 bases, with 4 bases between them. Here the CDR3 reads CASSSPSYEQYF. As DNA, the CDR3 is TGTGCCAGCAGTTCACCCTCCTACGAGCAGTACTTC.

The chain uses TRBV19 and TRBJ2-7; D tentatively fits TRBD1 or TRBD2 (5 bases each). The V and J ends lost 3 bases and 5 bases respectively, with 23 bases between them. CDR1 LNHDA and CDR2 SQIVND come from the germline V gene (reference sequence). The CDR3 is 17 residues long. The CDR3 loop is CASSMGRGRKTYHEQYF. The CDR3 region has the DNA TGTGCCAGTAGTATGGGCCGGGGACGGAAGACCTACCACGAGCAGTACTTC.

The chain joins TRBV18 to TRBJ2-7; possibly TRBD1 for D (6 bases). Germline V gives CDR1 KGHSH, CDR2 LQKENI. Trimming took 2 bases from V and 6 from J, leaving 11 bases between them. The CDR3 loop spans 13 amino acids. Written as DNA, the CDR3 is TGTGCCAGCTCACCAACGGAAGGGGGCGAGCAGTACTTC. It is translated as CASSPTEGGEQYF.

This clone was detected only a few times. CDR3 loop: CASSPGLDTGELFF. CDR3 nucleotide sequence: TGTGCCAGCTCACCAGGGCTCGACACCGGGGAGCTGTTTTTT. The J gene is TRBJ2-2, the V gene TRBV18; D remains unclear. Trimming took 2 bases from V and 3 from J, leaving 7 bases between them. This CDR3 is built from 14 residues. The germline CDR1 and CDR2 sequences are KGHSH and LQKENI.

The chain employs TRBV25-1 and TRBJ2-7; weak D call: TRBD2 (7 bases). The CDR3 length is 14 residues. CDR1 and CDR2 from the germline V gene are MGHDK and SYGVNS. The V end lost 4 bases, the J end lost 5 bases, and 15 bases lay between the germline ends. This CDR3 is CASSVGGPVDEQYF. The CDR3 DNA follows: TGTGCCAGCAGTGTGGGGGGGCCCGTCGACGAGCAGTACTTC.

The chain joins TRBV4-1 to TRBJ2-1; possibly TRBD1 for D (5 bases). Germline V gene data show CDR1 as MGHRA and CDR2 as YSYEKL. The CDR3 has 15 residues. Trimming removed 4 bases from V and 5 bases from J, with 15 bases in between. CDR3 protein: CASSPRAASNNEQFF. The CDR3 DNA sequence: TGCGCCAGCAGCCCCAGGGCGGCGAGTAACAATGAGCAGTTCTTC.

This clone appeared a few times. The chain links TRBV2 to TRBJ1-2, with D unresolved. The CDR3 runs 15 residues. The V gene's germline CDR1 is SNHLY and CDR2 FYNNEI. V was shortened by 8 bases and J by 7 bases, with 23 bases between the two germline ends. CDR3 nucleotides: TGTGCCAGCGCAGCCAATTCGGATATTAAGAGTGGCTACACCTTC. This gives the protein CASAANSDIKSGYTF.